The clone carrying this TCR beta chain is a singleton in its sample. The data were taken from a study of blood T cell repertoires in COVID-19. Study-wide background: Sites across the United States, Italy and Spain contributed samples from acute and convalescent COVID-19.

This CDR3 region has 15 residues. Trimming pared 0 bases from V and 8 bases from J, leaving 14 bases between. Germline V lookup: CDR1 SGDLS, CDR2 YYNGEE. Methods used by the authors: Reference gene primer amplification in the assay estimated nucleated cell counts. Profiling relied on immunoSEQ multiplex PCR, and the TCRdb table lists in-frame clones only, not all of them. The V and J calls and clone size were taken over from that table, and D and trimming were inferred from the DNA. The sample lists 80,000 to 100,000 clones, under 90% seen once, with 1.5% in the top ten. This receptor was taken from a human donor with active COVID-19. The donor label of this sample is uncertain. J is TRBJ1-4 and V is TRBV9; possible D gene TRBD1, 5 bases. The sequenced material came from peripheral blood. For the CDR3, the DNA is TGTGCCAGCAGCGTAGAGGTCAGGGCGGGGGAAAAACTGTTTTTT. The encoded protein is CASSVEVRAGEKLFF.